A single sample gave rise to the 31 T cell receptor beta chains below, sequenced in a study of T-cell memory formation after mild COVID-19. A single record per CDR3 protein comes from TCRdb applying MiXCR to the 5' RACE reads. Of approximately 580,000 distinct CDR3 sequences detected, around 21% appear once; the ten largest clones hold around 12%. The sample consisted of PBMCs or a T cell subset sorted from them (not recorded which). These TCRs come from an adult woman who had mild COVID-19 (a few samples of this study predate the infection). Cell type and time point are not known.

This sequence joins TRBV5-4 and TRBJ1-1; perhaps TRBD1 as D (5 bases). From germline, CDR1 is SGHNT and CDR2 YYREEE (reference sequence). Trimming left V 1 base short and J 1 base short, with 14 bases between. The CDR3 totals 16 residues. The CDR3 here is CASSLYGREGNTEAFF. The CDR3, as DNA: TGTGCCAGCAGCTTGTATGGCAGGGAGGGGAACACTGAAGCTTTCTTT.

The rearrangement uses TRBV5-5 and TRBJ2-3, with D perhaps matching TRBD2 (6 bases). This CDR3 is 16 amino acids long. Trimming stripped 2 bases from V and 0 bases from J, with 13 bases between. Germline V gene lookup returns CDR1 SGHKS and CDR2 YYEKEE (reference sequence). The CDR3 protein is CASSLGGARSTDTQYF. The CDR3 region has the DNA TGTGCCAGCAGCTTAGGAGGGGCCCGAAGCACAGATACGCAGTATTTT.

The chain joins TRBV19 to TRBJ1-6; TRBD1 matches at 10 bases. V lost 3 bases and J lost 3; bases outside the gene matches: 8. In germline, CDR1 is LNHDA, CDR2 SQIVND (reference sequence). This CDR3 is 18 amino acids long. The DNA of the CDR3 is TGTGCCAGTAGTATTCGTCCCCGGACAGGGGGCTATAATTCACCCCTCCACTTT. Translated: CASSIRPRTGGYNSPLHF.

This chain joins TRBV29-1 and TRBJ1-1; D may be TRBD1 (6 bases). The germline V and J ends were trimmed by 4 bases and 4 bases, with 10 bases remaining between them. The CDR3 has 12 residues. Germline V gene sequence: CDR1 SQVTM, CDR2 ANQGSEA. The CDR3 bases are TGCAGCGTTGTGAGGGGGACCACTGAAGCTTTCTTT. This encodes CSVVRGTTEAFF.

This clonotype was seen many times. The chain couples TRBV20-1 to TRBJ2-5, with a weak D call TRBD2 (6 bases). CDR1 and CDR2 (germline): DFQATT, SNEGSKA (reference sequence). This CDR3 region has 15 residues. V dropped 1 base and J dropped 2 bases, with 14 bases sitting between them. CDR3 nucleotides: TGCAGTGCTAGAGTTGGTAGCGGACTACAAGAGACCCAGTACTTC. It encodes CSARVGSGLQETQYF.

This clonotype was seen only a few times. The CDR3 spells CASSPILFGGRRQTQYF. As DNA, the CDR3 is TGCGCCAGCAGCCCCATCCTATTCGGGGGCCGCCGGCAGACCCAGTACTTC. The chain is built from TRBV5-1 and TRBJ2-5; D tentatively fits TRBD1 or TRBD2 (6 bases each). CDR1 is SGHRS, CDR2 YFSETQ, per germline. V dropped 4 bases and J dropped 6 bases, with 25 bases sitting between them. This CDR3 is built from 17 residues. Full variable domain (missing parts from reference TRBV5-1 and TRBJ2-5): KAGVTQTPRYLIKTRGQQVTLSCSPISGHRSVSWYQQTPGQGLQFLFEYFSETQRNKGNFPGRFSGRQFSNSRSEMNVSTLELGDSALYLCASSPILFGGRRQTQYFGPGTRLLVL.

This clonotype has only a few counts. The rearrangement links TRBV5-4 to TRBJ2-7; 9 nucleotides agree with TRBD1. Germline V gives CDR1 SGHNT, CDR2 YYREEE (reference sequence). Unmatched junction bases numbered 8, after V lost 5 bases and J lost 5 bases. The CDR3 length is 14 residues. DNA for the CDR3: TGTGCCAGCAGGGCCTGGGACAGGGTGAACGAGCAGTACTTC. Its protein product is CASRAWDRVNEQYF.

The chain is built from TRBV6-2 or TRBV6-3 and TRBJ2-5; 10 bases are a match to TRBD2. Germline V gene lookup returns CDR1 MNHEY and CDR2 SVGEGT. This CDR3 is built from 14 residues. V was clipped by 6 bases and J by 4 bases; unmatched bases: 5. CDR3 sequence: CASRSGRAGETQYF. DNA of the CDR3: TGTGCCAGCAGGAGCGGGAGGGCCGGAGAGACCCAGTACTTC.

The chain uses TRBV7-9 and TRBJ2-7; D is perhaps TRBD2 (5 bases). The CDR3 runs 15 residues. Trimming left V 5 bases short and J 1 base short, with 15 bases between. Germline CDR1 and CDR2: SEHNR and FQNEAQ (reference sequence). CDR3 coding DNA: TGTGCCAGCAGCCCCTTGGAGCGGAGGTCCTACGAGCAGTACTTC. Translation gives CASSPLERRSYEQYF. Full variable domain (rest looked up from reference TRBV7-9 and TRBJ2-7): DTGVSQNPRHKITKRGQNVTFRCDPISEHNRLYWYRQTLGQGPEFLTYFQNEAQLEKSRLLSDRFSAERPKGSFSTLEIQRTEQGDSAMYLCASSPLERRSYEQYFGPGTRLTVT.

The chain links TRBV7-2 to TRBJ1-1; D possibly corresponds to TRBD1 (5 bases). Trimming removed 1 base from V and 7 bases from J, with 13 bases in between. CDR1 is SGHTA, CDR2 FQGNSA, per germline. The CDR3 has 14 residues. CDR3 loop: CASSLGEGSGEAFF. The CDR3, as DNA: TGTGCCAGCAGCTTAGGGGAGGGGAGCGGTGAAGCTTTCTTT.

This chain's CDR3 is CASSQDPVNQETQYF. The CDR3 bases are TGTGCCAGCAGCCAAGATCCCGTTAACCAAGAGACCCAGTACTTC. The chain links TRBV4-2 to TRBJ2-5, with D uncertain. Germline CDR1 and CDR2: LGHNA and YNFKEQ. The CDR3 length is 15 residues. V gave up 0 bases and J gave up 0 bases, with 8 bases separating them.

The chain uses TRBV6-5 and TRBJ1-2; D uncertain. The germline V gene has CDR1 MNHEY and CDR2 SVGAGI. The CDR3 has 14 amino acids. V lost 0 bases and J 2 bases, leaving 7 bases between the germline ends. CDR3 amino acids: CASSYSKGNYGYTF. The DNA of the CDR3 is TGTGCCAGCAGTTACTCGAAGGGAAACTATGGCTACACCTTC.

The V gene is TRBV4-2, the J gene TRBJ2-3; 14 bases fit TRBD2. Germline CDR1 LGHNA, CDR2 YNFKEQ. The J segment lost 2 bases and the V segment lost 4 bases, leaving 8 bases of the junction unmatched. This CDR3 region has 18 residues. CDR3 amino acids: CASSPGLAGGLFTDTQYF. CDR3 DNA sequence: TGTGCCAGCAGCCCTGGACTAGCGGGAGGCCTCTTCACAGATACGCAGTATTTT.

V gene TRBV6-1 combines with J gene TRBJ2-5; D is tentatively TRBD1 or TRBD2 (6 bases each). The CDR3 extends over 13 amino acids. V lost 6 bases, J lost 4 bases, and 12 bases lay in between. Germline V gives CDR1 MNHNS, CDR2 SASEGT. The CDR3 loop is CASRKQGGETQYF. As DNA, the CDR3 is TGTGCCAGCAGAAAACAGGGAGGAGAGACCCAGTACTTC.

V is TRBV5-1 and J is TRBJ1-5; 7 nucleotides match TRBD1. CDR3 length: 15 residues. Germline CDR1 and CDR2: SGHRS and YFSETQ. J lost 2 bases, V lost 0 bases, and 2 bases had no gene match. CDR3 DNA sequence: TGCGCCAGCAGCTTGGAAGGGACAGGCAATCAGCCCCAGCATTTT. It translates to CASSLEGTGNQPQHF.

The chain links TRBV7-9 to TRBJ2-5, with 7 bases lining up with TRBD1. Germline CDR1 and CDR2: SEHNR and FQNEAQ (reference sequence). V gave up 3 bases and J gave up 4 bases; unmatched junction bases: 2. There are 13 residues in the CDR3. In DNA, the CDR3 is TGTGCCAGCAGCTTCAACAGGGGAGAGACCCAGTACTTC. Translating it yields CASSFNRGETQYF. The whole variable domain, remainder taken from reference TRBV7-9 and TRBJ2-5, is DTGVSQNPRHKITKRGQNVTFRCDPISEHNRLYWYRQTLGQGPEFLTYFQNEAQLEKSRLLSDRFSAERPKGSFSTLEIQRTEQGDSAMYLCASSFNRGETQYFGPGTRLLVL.

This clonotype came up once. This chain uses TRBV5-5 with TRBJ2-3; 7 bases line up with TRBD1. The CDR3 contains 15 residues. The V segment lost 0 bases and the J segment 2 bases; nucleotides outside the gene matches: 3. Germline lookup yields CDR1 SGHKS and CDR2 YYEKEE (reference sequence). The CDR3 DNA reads TGTGCCAGCAGCTTGGGGGACAGCGTCACAGATACGCAGTATTTT. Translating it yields CASSLGDSVTDTQYF.

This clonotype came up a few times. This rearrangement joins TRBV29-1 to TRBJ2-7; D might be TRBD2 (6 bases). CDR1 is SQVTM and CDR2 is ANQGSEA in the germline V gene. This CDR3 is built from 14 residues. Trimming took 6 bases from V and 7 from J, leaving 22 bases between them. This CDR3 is CSVGHLAPRGEQYF. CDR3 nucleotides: TGCAGCGTGGGCCATCTAGCGCCCCGGGGGGAGCAGTACTTC.

CDR3 nucleotide sequence: TGTGCCAGCAGTTTCGATGGACAGGTGGTAGATACGCAGTATTTT. Protein product: CASSFDGQVVDTQYF. This rearrangement joins TRBV12-3 or TRBV12-4 to TRBJ2-3; 7 bases match TRBD1. V was clipped by 3 bases and J by 5 bases; unmatched bases: 8. CDR3 length equals 15 residues.

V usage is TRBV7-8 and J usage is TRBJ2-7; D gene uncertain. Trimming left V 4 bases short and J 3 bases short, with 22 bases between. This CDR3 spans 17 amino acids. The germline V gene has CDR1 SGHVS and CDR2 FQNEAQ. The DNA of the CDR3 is TGTGCCAGCAGCTATTCGCTCTTAGGGATACCTTACTACGAGCAGTACTTC. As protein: CASSYSLLGIPYYEQYF. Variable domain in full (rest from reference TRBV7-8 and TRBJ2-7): GAGVSQSPRYKVAKRGQDVALRCDPISGHVSLFWYQQALGQGPEFLTYFQNEAQLDKSGLPSDRFFAERPEGSVSTLKIQRTQQEDSAVYLCASSYSLLGIPYYEQYFGPGTRLTVT.

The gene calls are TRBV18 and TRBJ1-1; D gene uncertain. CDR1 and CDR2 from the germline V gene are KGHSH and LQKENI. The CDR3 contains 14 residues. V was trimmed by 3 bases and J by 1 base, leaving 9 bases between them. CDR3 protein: CASSPAVKNTEAFF. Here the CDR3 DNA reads TGTGCCAGCTCACCGGCAGTTAAGAACACTGAAGCTTTCTTT.

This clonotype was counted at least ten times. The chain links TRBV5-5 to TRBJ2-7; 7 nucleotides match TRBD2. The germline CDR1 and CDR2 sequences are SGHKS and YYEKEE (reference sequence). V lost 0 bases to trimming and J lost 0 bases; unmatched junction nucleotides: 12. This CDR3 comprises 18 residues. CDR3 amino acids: CASSLEAYHGRTSYEQYF. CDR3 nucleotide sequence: TGTGCCAGCAGCTTGGAGGCCTACCACGGGAGGACCTCCTACGAGCAGTACTTC.

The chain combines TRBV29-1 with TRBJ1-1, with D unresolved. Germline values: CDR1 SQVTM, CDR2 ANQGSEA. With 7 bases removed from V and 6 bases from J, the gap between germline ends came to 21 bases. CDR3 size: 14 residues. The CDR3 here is CSGKPPAAVAEAFF. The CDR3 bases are TGCAGCGGTAAACCCCCAGCGGCGGTCGCTGAAGCTTTCTTT.

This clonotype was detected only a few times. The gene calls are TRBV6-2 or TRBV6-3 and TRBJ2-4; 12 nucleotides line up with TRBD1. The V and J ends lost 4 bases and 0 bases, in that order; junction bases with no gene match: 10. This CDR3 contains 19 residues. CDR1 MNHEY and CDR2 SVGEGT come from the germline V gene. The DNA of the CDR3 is TGTGCCAGCAGTTCGAACCAACCGGGACAGGGGGCAGCCAAAAACATTCAGTACTTC. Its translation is CASSSNQPGQGAAKNIQYF.

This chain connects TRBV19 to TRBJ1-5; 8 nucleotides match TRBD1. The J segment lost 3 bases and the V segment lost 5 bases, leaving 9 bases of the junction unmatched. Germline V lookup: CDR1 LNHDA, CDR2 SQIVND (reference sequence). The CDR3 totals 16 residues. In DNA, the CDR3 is TGTGCCAGTAGTGGTCAGGGGGCGCCGGTCAATCAGCCCCAGCATTTT. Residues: CASSGQGAPVNQPQHF.

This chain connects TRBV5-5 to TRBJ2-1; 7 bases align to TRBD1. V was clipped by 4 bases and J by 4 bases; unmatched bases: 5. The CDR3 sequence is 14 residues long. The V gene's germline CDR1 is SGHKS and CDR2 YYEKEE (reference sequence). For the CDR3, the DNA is TGTGCCAGCAGCCCCCCGACAGGGTACAATGAGCAGTTCTTC. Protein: CASSPPTGYNEQFF.

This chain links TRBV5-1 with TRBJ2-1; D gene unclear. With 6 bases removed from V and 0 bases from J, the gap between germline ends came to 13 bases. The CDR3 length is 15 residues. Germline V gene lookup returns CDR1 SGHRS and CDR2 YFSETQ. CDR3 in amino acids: CASTPGRSSYNEQFF. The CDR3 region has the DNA TGCGCCAGCACCCCGGGCCGAAGCTCCTACAATGAGCAGTTCTTC.

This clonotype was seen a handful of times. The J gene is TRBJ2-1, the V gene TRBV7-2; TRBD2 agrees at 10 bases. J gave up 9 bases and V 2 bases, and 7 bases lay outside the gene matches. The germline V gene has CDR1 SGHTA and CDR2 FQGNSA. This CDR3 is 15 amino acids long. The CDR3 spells CASSLHSGGAIEQFF. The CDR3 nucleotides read TGTGCCAGCAGCTTACACAGCGGGGGGGCCATTGAGCAGTTCTTC.

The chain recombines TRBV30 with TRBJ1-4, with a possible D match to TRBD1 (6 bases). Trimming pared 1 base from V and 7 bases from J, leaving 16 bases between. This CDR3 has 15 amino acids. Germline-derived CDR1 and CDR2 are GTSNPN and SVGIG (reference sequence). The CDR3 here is CAWSGSRGSTEKLFF. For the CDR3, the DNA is TGTGCCTGGAGTGGTTCGAGGGGGAGTACTGAAAAACTGTTTTTT.

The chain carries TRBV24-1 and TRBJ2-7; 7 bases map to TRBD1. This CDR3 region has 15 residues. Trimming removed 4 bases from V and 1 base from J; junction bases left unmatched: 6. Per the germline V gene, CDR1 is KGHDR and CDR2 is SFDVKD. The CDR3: CATSDASGQSYEQYF. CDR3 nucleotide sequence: TGTGCCACCAGTGACGCTTCGGGACAGTCCTACGAGCAGTACTTC.

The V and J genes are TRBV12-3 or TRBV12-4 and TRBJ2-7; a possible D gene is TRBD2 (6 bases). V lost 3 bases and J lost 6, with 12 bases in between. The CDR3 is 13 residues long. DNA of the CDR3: TGTGCCAGCAGTTTCGGGGGAGCGCGCGAGCAGTACTTC. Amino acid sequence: CASSFGGAREQYF.